The 17 T cell receptor beta chains in this list originate from one sample, sequenced in a study of cytomegalovirus exposure and HLA in healthy donors. The PCR used 60 Vbeta and 13 Jbeta primers. Assay used: immunoSEQ multiplex PCR; TCRdb lists only in-frame clones, some missing. In the table there are 160,000 or so clones, around 79% of which are singletons. Sequenced sample: PBMCs. Receptor source: a woman aged 50 to 65 in good health and CMV-seronegative.

The V and J genes are TRBV28 and TRBJ2-2; TRBD2 matches 7 bases. V lost 8 bases and J lost 0; bases outside the gene matches: 9. The CDR3 covers 16 residues. CDR1 is MDHEN and CDR2 is SYDVKM in the germline V gene. The CDR3 nucleotides read TGTGCCAGCGGGGGGGAGCAGAGAACGAACACCGGGGAGCTGTTTTTT. Translating gives CASGGEQRTNTGELFF. Using reference TRBV28 and TRBJ2-2 for the parts outside the CDR3, the full variable domain is DVKVTQSSRYLVKRTGEKVFLECVQDMDHENMFWYRQDPGLGLRLIYFSYDVKMKEKGDIPEGYSVSREKKERFSLILESASTNQTSMYLCASGGEQRTNTGELFFGEGSRLTVL.

The J gene is TRBJ1-5, the V gene TRBV6-1; weak D call: TRBD1 (5 bases). V was pared by 4 bases and J by 3 bases, with 10 bases between. The CDR3 length is 14 residues. Germline V gene data show CDR1 as MNHNS and CDR2 as SASEGT. CDR3 region: CASSAQAFNQPQHF. CDR3 DNA: TGTGCCAGCAGTGCACAGGCCTTCAATCAGCCCCAGCATTTT.

The rearrangement links TRBV4-1 to TRBJ2-1; 8 nucleotides line up with TRBD2. The V and J ends lost 3 bases and 9 bases, in that order; junction bases with no gene match: 7. The CDR3 sequence is 14 residues long. Germline CDR1 and CDR2: MGHRA and YSYEKL. The CDR3 sequence: CASSQALAGGEQFF. DNA of the CDR3: TGCGCCAGCAGCCAGGCCCTAGCGGGTGGTGAGCAGTTCTTC.

The V call is TRBV4-1, the J call TRBJ2-5; 8 nucleotides line up with TRBD2. J lost 4 bases, V lost 4 bases, and 5 bases had no gene match. CDR1 is MGHRA, CDR2 YSYEKL, per germline. The CDR3 consists of 14 residues. DNA for the CDR3: TGCGCCAGCAGCCGTACACGGGAGGGAGAGACCCAGTACTTC. Translating it yields CASSRTREGETQYF.

This chain connects TRBV27 to TRBJ2-7; 14 bases line up with TRBD2. J gave up 6 bases and V 5 bases, and 9 bases lay outside the gene matches. Germline V gene sequence: CDR1 MNHEY, CDR2 SMNVEV (reference sequence). This CDR3 spans 16 amino acids. CDR3 DNA sequence: TGTGCCAGCAGTATGGGACTAGCGGGAGTCGTGGGCGAGCAGTACTTC. This gives the protein CASSMGLAGVVGEQYF.

The chain links TRBV6-6 to TRBJ2-7, with TRBD1 matching over 8 bases. V trimming: 5 bases; J trimming: 6 bases; junction bases outside the gene matches: 6. Germline CDR1 is MNHNY and CDR2 is SVGAGI (reference sequence). The CDR3 is made up of 13 amino acids. DNA of the CDR3: TGTGCCAGCAGTGGACAGGGTTGGGGCGAGCAGTACTTC. It translates to CASSGQGWGEQYF.

This clone was recorded only once. The rearrangement joins TRBV5-1 to TRBJ1-1, with a tentative D call TRBD1 (6 bases). Trimming removed 7 bases at V and 2 bases at J, with 21 bases between. This CDR3 contains 16 residues. CDR1 SGHRS and CDR2 YFSETQ come from the germline V gene. The CDR3 here is CASGLGGRGGNTEAFF. The CDR3, as DNA: TGCGCCAGCGGCCTCGGCGGGAGGGGGGGAAACACTGAAGCTTTCTTT.

V is TRBV19 and J is TRBJ2-7, with 8 bases lining up with TRBD2. CDR1 is LNHDA and CDR2 is SQIVND in the germline V gene (reference sequence). CDR3 length: 17 residues. V was clipped by 5 bases and J by 0 bases; unmatched bases: 12. CDR3 loop: CASSGATSGGFSYEQYF. The CDR3 nucleotides are TGTGCCAGTAGTGGTGCAACTAGCGGAGGGTTCTCCTACGAGCAGTACTTC.

This clone was recorded a few times. This chain joins TRBV28 and TRBJ2-7; TRBD1 is a possible D gene (5 bases). This CDR3 comprises 16 residues. CDR1 and CDR2 from the germline V gene are MDHEN and SYDVKM. Trimming took 2 bases from V and 2 from J, leaving 16 bases between them. Written as DNA, the CDR3 is TGTGCCAGCAGTTTAGGGGCTGTTCTGGAAACCTACGAGCAGTACTTC. Its translation is CASSLGAVLETYEQYF. Using reference TRBV28 and TRBJ2-7 for the parts outside the CDR3, the full variable domain is DVKVTQSSRYLVKRTGEKVFLECVQDMDHENMFWYRQDPGLGLRLIYFSYDVKMKEKGDIPEGYSVSREKKERFSLILESASTNQTSMYLCASSLGAVLETYEQYFGPGTRLTVT.

This clone has just one count. V usage is TRBV9 and J usage is TRBJ2-4, with a tentative D call TRBD1 (5 bases). Germline-derived CDR1 and CDR2 are SGDLS and YYNGEE. Trimming shortened V by 3 bases and J by 12 bases, and 19 bases separated the two germline ends. There are 14 residues in the CDR3. In DNA, the CDR3 is TGTGCCAGCAGCGCTCAAGTATCCCAGGGCAGTCAGTACTTC. Its translation is CASSAQVSQGSQYF.

This chain joins TRBV11-2 and TRBJ1-1; D uncertain. Germline CDR1 reads SGHAT; CDR2 reads FQNNGV. V dropped 1 base and J dropped 1 base, with 4 bases sitting between them. This CDR3 spans 13 amino acids. The CDR3 DNA follows: TGTGCCAGCAGCTTAGGGCCGAACACTGAAGCTTTCTTT. As protein: CASSLGPNTEAFF.

A note on this clone: This CDR3 is also generated by other DNA sequences in the sample. The CDR3 coding sequence is TGCGCCAGCAGCCCAGGGACAGCTGGAAACACCATATATTTT. Protein product: CASSPGTAGNTIYF. The chain links TRBV5-1 to TRBJ1-3; 7 positions match TRBD1. Germline V lookup: CDR1 SGHRS, CDR2 YFSETQ. The CDR3 contains 14 residues. V trimming: 4 bases; J trimming: 2 bases; junction bases outside the gene matches: 3.

This clone was observed a single time. The CDR3 sequence is CASSGPGLAGGETQYF. Written as DNA, the CDR3 is TGTGCCAGCAGCGGACCGGGACTAGCGGGGGGCGAGACCCAGTACTTC. This sequence joins TRBV6-6 and TRBJ2-5; TRBD2 aligns across 15 bases. Germline-derived CDR1 and CDR2 are MNHNY and SVGAGI (reference sequence). The CDR3 consists of 16 residues. V lost 6 bases to trimming and J lost 5 bases; unmatched junction nucleotides: 7.

The gene calls are TRBV9 and TRBJ2-1, with TRBD2 matching over 7 bases. CDR1 SGDLS and CDR2 YYNGEE come from the germline V gene. The V and J ends lost 7 bases and 0 bases, in that order; junction bases with no gene match: 4. The CDR3 loop spans 14 amino acids. The CDR3 sequence: CASDGGSSYNEQFF. The CDR3 DNA reads TGTGCCAGCGACGGGGGGAGCTCCTACAATGAGCAGTTCTTC.

On this clone itself: This sample also contains other DNA sequences that code for the same CDR3. V gene TRBV11-2 combines with J gene TRBJ1-2, with D possibly TRBD1 on 6 matching bases. Germline values: CDR1 SGHAT, CDR2 FQNNGV. Trimming took 4 bases from V and 2 from J, leaving 11 bases between them. The CDR3 is made up of 14 amino acids. This chain's CDR3 is CASSSRGQNYGYTF. DNA of the CDR3: TGTGCCAGCAGCTCAAGGGGACAAAACTATGGCTACACCTTC.

The V call is TRBV6-1, the J call TRBJ2-5; D may be TRBD1 (5 bases). There are 14 residues in the CDR3. Germline assignment: CDR1 MNHNS and CDR2 SASEGT. Trimming removed 6 bases at V and 2 bases at J, with 13 bases between. DNA for the CDR3: TGTGCCAGCAGCTCCAGGGCCCCGCAAGAGACCCAGTACTTC. It yields the protein CASSSRAPQETQYF.

The J gene is TRBJ2-5, the V gene TRBV5-6; TRBD1 aligns across 8 bases. The CDR3 is made up of 13 amino acids. Per germline, CDR1 SGHDT and CDR2 YYEEEE. After removal of 4 bases from V and 1 base from J, the junction contained 0 bases not matched to a gene. This chain's CDR3 is CASSGTGQETQYF. The CDR3 DNA reads as TGTGCCAGCAGCGGGACAGGCCAAGAGACCCAGTACTTC.